The 19 T cell receptor beta chains listed next were all sequenced from one sample in a study of T-cell reconstitution after alpha-beta-depleted transplantation in children. The TCRbeta library was prepared with unique molecular identifiers. TCRdb called the PCR reads again in MiXCR, with one record for every CDR3 protein. The sample yields 500,000 to 750,000 distinct CDR3 sequences, around 13% seen once. Specimen: PBMCs, mostly from graft donor cells, collected 360 days after TCRalphabeta/CD19-depleted stem cell transplant. Source of these receptors: a male patient younger than 18 who had a stem cell transplant for acute myeloid leukemia, so the T cells may come from the graft donor.

This chain links TRBV19 with TRBJ2-7; D is possibly TRBD1 (5 bases). With 8 bases removed from V and 4 bases from J, the gap between germline ends came to 18 bases. The CDR3 is 14 amino acids. CDR1 LNHDA and CDR2 SQIVND come from the germline V gene (reference sequence). CDR3 nucleotide sequence: TGTGCCAGTCGGTCGTTGGACAACGGGTACGAGCAGTACTTC. This encodes CASRSLDNGYEQYF.

Only a few counts were recorded for this clonotype. The chain joins TRBV4-3 to TRBJ2-2; 7 bases align to TRBD1. V shed 0 bases and J 0 bases; nucleotides not matched to a gene: 1. The CDR3 contains 16 residues. Germline lookup yields CDR1 LGHNA and CDR2 YSLEER. The CDR3 DNA follows: TGCGCCAGCAGCCAAGAGGGACAGTCGAACACCGGGGAGCTGTTTTTT. Its protein product is CASSQEGQSNTGELFF.

This clonotype was picked up many times. J is TRBJ2-3 and V is TRBV7-8; a possible D gene is TRBD1 (5 bases). Germline V gene data show CDR1 as SGHVS and CDR2 as FQNEAQ. The V end was cut by 5 bases, the J end by 6 bases, with 15 bases between. The CDR3 is 14 amino acids. The CDR3 spells CASSTWGTRDTQYF. The CDR3 DNA reads TGTGCCAGCAGCACTTGGGGCACCCGGGATACGCAGTATTTT.

Only a few counts were recorded for this clonotype. This sequence joins TRBV30 and TRBJ2-3; D gene ambiguous. Trimming left V 0 bases short and J 5 bases short, with 6 bases between. The CDR3 covers 12 residues. Germline CDR1 and CDR2: GTSNPN and SVGIG (reference sequence). The CDR3 loop reads CAWSVRIDTQYF. Here the CDR3 DNA reads TGTGCCTGGAGTGTACGTATAGATACGCAGTATTTT.

This clonotype was counted ten times or more. The chain joins TRBV5-1 to TRBJ2-1; D perhaps matches TRBD2 (6 bases). Between the trimmed V and J ends, which lost 4 bases and 0 bases, there was a span of 8 bases. Germline assignment: CDR1 SGHRS and CDR2 YFSETQ. This CDR3 has 14 amino acids. CDR3 loop: CASSQTSSYNEQFF. The DNA for the CDR3 is TGCGCCAGCAGCCAGACTAGCTCCTACAATGAGCAGTTCTTC.

This clonotype was observed a handful of times. The chain combines TRBV18 with TRBJ2-2, with a possible D match to TRBD2 (5 bases). Trimming took 4 bases from V and 7 from J, leaving 13 bases between them. Germline V lookup: CDR1 KGHSH, CDR2 LQKENI. The CDR3 contains 14 residues. As DNA, the CDR3 is TGTGCCAGCTCACGGGCCGAAGGAGGCGGGGAGCTGTTTTTT. Its protein is CASSRAEGGGELFF. Combining the CDR3 with reference TRBV18 and TRBJ2-2 gives the whole variable domain NAGVMQNPRHLVRRRGQEARLRCSPMKGHSHVYWYRQLPEEGLKFMVYLQKENIIDESGMPKERFSAEFPKEGPSILRIQQVVRGDSAAYFCASSRAEGGGELFFGEGSRLTVL.

This clonotype was counted many times. The chain recombines TRBV5-1 with TRBJ2-3, with 7 bases fitting TRBD2. J lost 3 bases, V lost 7 bases, and 17 bases had no gene match. The CDR3 contains 17 residues. Germline CDR1 and CDR2: SGHRS and YFSETQ. This CDR3 is CASASGSGLRETDTQYF. Written as DNA, the CDR3 is TGCGCCAGCGCCTCGGGTAGCGGGCTGCGGGAAACAGATACGCAGTATTTT.

This clonotype came up many times. The chain is built from TRBV5-6 and TRBJ2-5; unclear D gene. This CDR3 is 13 amino acids long. Between the trimmed V and J ends, which lost 2 bases and 4 bases, there was a span of 9 bases. Per the germline V gene, CDR1 is SGHDT and CDR2 is YYEEEE. The DNA of the CDR3 is TGTGCCAGCAGCTTTAGCATGAGAGAGACCCAGTACTTC. Protein sequence: CASSFSMRETQYF. Combining the CDR3 with reference TRBV5-6 and TRBJ2-5 gives the whole variable domain DAGVTQSPTHLIKTRGQQVTLRCSPKSGHDTVSWYQQALGQGPQFIFQYYEEEERQRGNFPDRFSGHQFPNYSSELNVNALLLGDSALYLCASSFSMRETQYFGPGTRLLVL.

This sequence joins TRBV4-3 and TRBJ1-5; D is undetermined. This CDR3 has 14 residues. Germline CDR1 and CDR2: LGHNA and YSLEER. V lost 1 base, J lost 8 bases, and 12 bases lay in between. In DNA form, the CDR3 reads TGCGCCAGCAGCCAAGTGCAGGTGATAGAGCCCCAGCATTTT. This codes for CASSQVQVIEPQHF.

The genes are TRBV27 and TRBJ2-3, with D possibly called TRBD1 or TRBD2 (5 bases each). The CDR3 contains 15 residues. Germline V gene lookup returns CDR1 MNHEY and CDR2 SMNVEV (reference sequence). Between the trimmed V and J ends, which lost 6 bases and 3 bases, there was a span of 16 bases. The CDR3 bases are TGTGCCAGCAGGACAGCTCTAAGAGGGACAGATACGCAGTATTTT. Translating gives CASRTALRGTDTQYF.

The rearrangement links TRBV20-1 to TRBJ1-6; D is unresolved. CDR1 and CDR2 (germline): DFQATT, SNEGSKA (reference sequence). V dropped 5 bases and J dropped 0 bases, with 11 bases sitting between them. CDR3 length: 15 residues. The CDR3 sequence is CSALKQSSYNSPLHF. Written as DNA, the CDR3 is TGCAGTGCTCTCAAACAGAGCTCCTATAATTCACCCCTCCACTTT.

V and J are TRBV7-6 and TRBJ2-7; D is undetermined. Germline V lookup: CDR1 SGHVS, CDR2 FNYEAQ. CDR3 length: 14 amino acids. The germline V and J ends were trimmed by 1 base and 4 bases, with 11 bases remaining between them. The CDR3 nucleotides read TGTGCCAGCAGCTTAGAACAGCGCAGTTACGAGCAGTACTTC. This translates into CASSLEQRSYEQYF.

The rearrangement links TRBV14 to TRBJ2-3; D may be TRBD2 (6 bases). Germline lookup yields CDR1 SGHDN and CDR2 FVKESK. V gave up 4 bases and J gave up 0 bases, with 32 bases separating them. This CDR3 is 22 amino acids long. CDR3 nucleotides: TGTGCCAGCAGCCCAAGACCTTGGGACCGAGCTTTGGGGGAGGATAGCACAGATACGCAGTATTTT. Amino acids: CASSPRPWDRALGEDSTDTQYF.

V and J are TRBV6-6 and TRBJ1-1, with a weak D call TRBD1 (6 bases). CDR3 size: 13 residues. Germline values: CDR1 MNHNY, CDR2 SVGAGI (reference sequence). Trimming stripped 2 bases from V and 4 bases from J, with 8 bases between. In DNA form, the CDR3 reads TGTGCCAGCAGTTACCTGACAGGCACTGAAGCTTTCTTT. This encodes CASSYLTGTEAFF.

The sample holds many counts of this clonotype. The chain couples TRBV14 to TRBJ2-6; D gene ambiguous. CDR1 and CDR2 from the germline V gene are SGHDN and FVKESK. The V end was cut by 0 bases, the J end by 0 bases, with 18 bases between. The CDR3 totals 20 residues. CDR3 amino acids: CASSQDRWNRVDSGANVLTF. The DNA for the CDR3 is TGTGCCAGCAGCCAAGATCGGTGGAATAGGGTGGACTCTGGGGCCAACGTCCTGACTTTC. Together with reference TRBV14 and TRBJ2-6, the CDR3 gives the full variable domain: EAGVTQFPSHSVIEKGQTVTLRCDPISGHDNLYWYRRVMGKEIKFLLHFVKESKQDESGMPNNRFLAERTGGTYSTLKVQPAELEDSGVYFCASSQDRWNRVDSGANVLTFGAGSRLTVL.

The count of this clonotype is one. The chain uses TRBV4-2 and TRBJ1-5, with no clear D. This CDR3 contains 14 residues. V was pared by 6 bases and J by 4 bases, with 13 bases between. CDR1 LGHNA and CDR2 YNFKEQ come from the germline V gene. The DNA of the CDR3 is TGTGCCAGCAGTCCTGGGATGGGGAATCAGCCCCAGCATTTT. Amino acid sequence: CASSPGMGNQPQHF.

The rearrangement links TRBV20-1 to TRBJ2-1; 11 bases agree with TRBD2. CDR1 is DFQATT, CDR2 SNEGSKA, per germline (reference sequence). Trimming cost V 3 bases and J 10 bases; bases outside gene matches: 2. The CDR3 is made up of 12 amino acids. In DNA form, the CDR3 reads TGCAGTGCTAGTCGGACTAGCGGGGAGCAGTTCTTC. Protein sequence: CSASRTSGEQFF.

The rearrangement joins TRBV12-3 or TRBV12-4 to TRBJ1-5; D perhaps matches TRBD1 (6 bases). Trimming cost V 1 base and J 4 bases, with 11 bases left between them. This CDR3 comprises 15 residues. Here the CDR3 reads CASSLEGTQNQPQHF. The CDR3 DNA reads TGTGCCAGCAGTTTAGAGGGGACACAAAATCAGCCCCAGCATTTT.

The rearrangement uses TRBV4-3 and TRBJ2-2; D possibly corresponds to TRBD2 (6 bases). Looked up from germline, CDR1 is LGHNA and CDR2 is YSLEER. The CDR3 totals 12 residues. With 4 bases removed from V and 7 bases from J, the gap between germline ends came to 7 bases. CDR3 nucleotide sequence: TGCGCCAGCAGCCGGGGGGTCGGGGAGCTGTTTTTT. It encodes CASSRGVGELFF.